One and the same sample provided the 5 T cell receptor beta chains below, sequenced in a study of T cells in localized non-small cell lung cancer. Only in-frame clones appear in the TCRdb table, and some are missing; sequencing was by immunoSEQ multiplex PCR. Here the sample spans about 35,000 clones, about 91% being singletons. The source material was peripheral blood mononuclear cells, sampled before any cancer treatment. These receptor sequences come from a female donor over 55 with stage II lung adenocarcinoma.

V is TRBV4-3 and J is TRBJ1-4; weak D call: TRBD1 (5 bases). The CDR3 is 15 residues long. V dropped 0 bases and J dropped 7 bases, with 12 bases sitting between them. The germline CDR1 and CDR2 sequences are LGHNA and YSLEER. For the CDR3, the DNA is TGCGCCAGCAGCCAAGATGCCCGGGGGTCTGAAAAACTGTTTTTT. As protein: CASSQDARGSEKLFF.

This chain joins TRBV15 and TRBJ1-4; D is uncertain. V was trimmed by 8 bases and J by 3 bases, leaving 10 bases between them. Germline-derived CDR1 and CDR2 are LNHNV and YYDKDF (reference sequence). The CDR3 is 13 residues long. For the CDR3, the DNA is TGTGCCACCGAGAGGTCCGCTAATGAAAAACTGTTTTTT. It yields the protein CATERSANEKLFF.

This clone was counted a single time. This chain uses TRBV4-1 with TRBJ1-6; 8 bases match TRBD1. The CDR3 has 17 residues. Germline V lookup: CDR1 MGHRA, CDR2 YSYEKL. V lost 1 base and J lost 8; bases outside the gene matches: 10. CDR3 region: CASSQALVAGGYSPLHF. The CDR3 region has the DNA TGCGCCAGCAGCCAAGCTTTAGTGGCAGGGGGCTATTCACCCCTCCACTTT.

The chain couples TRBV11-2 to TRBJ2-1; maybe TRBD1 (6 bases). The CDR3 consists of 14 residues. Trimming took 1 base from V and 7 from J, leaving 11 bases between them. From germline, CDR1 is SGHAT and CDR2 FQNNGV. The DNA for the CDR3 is TGTGCCAGCAGCTTAGGATCCAGGGGAAATGAGCAGTTCTTC. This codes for CASSLGSRGNEQFF.

The CDR3 here is CASRRGGASSYNEQFF. The CDR3 DNA reads as TGTGCCAGCAGGAGGGGTGGCGCCAGCTCCTACAATGAGCAGTTCTTC. The rearrangement joins TRBV27 to TRBJ2-1; D may match TRBD1 or TRBD2 (5 bases each). Germline assignment: CDR1 MNHEY and CDR2 SMNVEV (reference sequence). V lost 6 bases, J lost 0 bases, and 15 bases lay in between. This CDR3 contains 16 residues.